The subject of this entry is one TCR beta chain. Using immunoSEQ multiplex PCR, the repertoire was profiled, and TCRdb retains in-frame clones only, with some absent. The sample holds 50,000 or so clones, roughly 83% seen once. This sample is drawn from a study of OX40 agonist ivuxolimab in advanced cancers. The germline V gene has CDR1 SNHLY and CDR2 FYNNEI. Trimming cost V 6 bases and J 7 bases; bases outside gene matches: 11. The CDR3 length is 14 residues. The starting material was CD4+ or CD8+ T cells sorted from blood, obtained in a trial of the OX40 agonist ivuxolimab. The V gene is TRBV2, the J gene TRBJ1-2; 7 positions agree with TRBD1. The TCR originated in an adult with an advanced solid tumor such as melanoma, head and neck, liver or kidney cancer. The CDR3 loop is CASSGVGGSSGYTF. The CDR3 DNA is TGTGCCAGCAGCGGGGTAGGGGGCTCGAGTGGCTACACCTTC.